The 5 T cell receptor beta chains presented below share a single source sample, sequenced in a study of T cell responses to AZD1222 COVID-19 vaccine. Here immunoSEQ multiplex PCR was the method, and the copy in TCRdb shows in-frame clones only, minus some. The sample comprises approximately 89,000 clones, under 95% of which are singletons, and 11% rests with the top ten. Sequencing used peripheral blood, obtained 28 days after the second AZD1222 dose. These receptors were obtained from an adult who received the AZD1222 COVID-19 vaccine.

V and J are TRBV18 and TRBJ2-1; D not resolved. The germline gives CDR1 KGHSH, CDR2 LQKENI. Trimming shortened V by 3 bases and J by 10 bases, and 10 bases separated the two germline ends. The CDR3 covers 12 residues. The CDR3 region has the DNA TGTGCCAGCTCACCCGCCCATCCAGAGCAGTTCTTC. As protein: CASSPAHPEQFF.

J is TRBJ1-2 and V is TRBV9; 9 bases fit TRBD1. The junction had 2 bases not matched to a gene; V was cut back by 3 bases and J by 5 bases. CDR1 is SGDLS and CDR2 is YYNGEE in the germline V gene. The CDR3 contains 13 residues. The CDR3 DNA follows: TGTGCCAGCAGCGGGACAGGGGTTTATGGCTACACCTTC. It is translated as CASSGTGVYGYTF.

This chain joins TRBV6-5 and TRBJ2-7, with D possibly being TRBD1 or TRBD2 (5 bases each). CDR1 is MNHEY, CDR2 SVGAGI, per germline. Trimming left V 6 bases short and J 3 bases short, with 18 bases between. The CDR3 length is 15 residues. This CDR3 is CASRAPGRRYYEQYF. CDR3 nucleotide sequence: TGTGCCAGCAGAGCACCGGGACGCAGATACTACGAGCAGTACTTC.

This clone was counted between two and nine times. This chain links TRBV7-2 with TRBJ2-7, with 7 bases matching TRBD1. Germline trimming cut 7 bases from V and 3 bases from J; bases unmatched to any gene: 12. Germline V gives CDR1 SGHTA, CDR2 FQGNSA. The CDR3 is made up of 15 amino acids. CDR3 sequence: CASTPTGQTDYEQYF. In DNA, the CDR3 is TGTGCCAGCACCCCGACGGGACAGACCGACTACGAGCAGTACTTC. Looking up the rest from reference TRBV7-2 and TRBJ2-7 gives the full variable domain: GAGVSQSPSNKVTEKGKDVELRCDPISGHTALYWYRQSLGQGLEFLIYFQGNSAPDKSGLPSDRFSAERTGGSVSTLTIQRTQQEDSAVYLCASTPTGQTDYEQYFGPGTRLTVT.

The chain carries TRBV20-1 and TRBJ1-4, with a tentative D call TRBD1 (6 bases). CDR3 length equals 11 residues. The V and J ends lost 1 base and 14 bases respectively, with 11 bases between them. CDR1 and CDR2 from the germline V gene are DFQATT and SNEGSKA (reference sequence). CDR3 region: CSARGGGRLFF. The CDR3 coding sequence is TGCAGTGCTAGAGGGGGGGGCCGCCTGTTTTTT.